The rows below give T cell receptor beta chains drawn from one sample of a study of OX40 agonist ivuxolimab in advanced cancers. TCRdb's copy holds only in-frame clones and misses some; the assay was immunoSEQ multiplex PCR. The data hold 100,000 to 150,000 clones, with just over 90% observed a single time. Sequenced material: CD4+ or CD8+ T cells sorted from blood, taken in a trial of the OX40 agonist ivuxolimab. Receptors originate from an adult with an advanced solid tumor such as melanoma, head and neck, liver or kidney cancer. Both conserved end residues are part of each CDR3. The D gene is left open where the match is weak. Clone size is given for some rows only: seen once, a few or many times, or a class if the clone is expanded.

d_call | j_call | v_call | clone_size | cdr3_aa | cdr3_nt
NA | TRBJ1-4 | TRBV2 | NA | CASSVRFNEKLFF | TGTGCCAGCAGTGTCAGATTTAATGAAAAACTGTTTTTT
NA | TRBJ2-5 | TRBV18 | NA | CASSPPGLLTQETQYF | TGTGCCAGCTCACCACCGGGACTTCTAACCCAAGAGACCCAGTACTTC
TRBD1 | TRBJ2-6 | TRBV19 | NA | CASSIVAGGNVLTF | TGTGCCAGTAGTATAGTTGCAGGGGGAAACGTCCTGACTTTC
TRBD1 | TRBJ1-1 | TRBV19 | NA | CASSGQGAGNTEAFF | TGTGCCAGTAGTGGGCAGGGGGCGGGGAACACTGAAGCTTTCTTT
TRBD2 | TRBJ2-3 | TRBV5-4 | NA | CASSQGAGRTDTQYF | TGTGCCAGCAGCCAGGGAGCGGGGCGCACAGATACGCAGTATTTT
NA | TRBJ1-3 | TRBV10-1 | NA | CASSSMTSGNTIYF | TGCGCCAGCAGTTCAATGACCTCTGGAAACACCATATATTTT
TRBD2 | TRBJ2-1 | TRBV7-8 | NA | CASSLAREGRGEQFF | TGTGCCAGCAGCTTAGCGCGGGAGGGCCGCGGTGAGCAGTTCTTC
NA | TRBJ2-3 | TRBV6-6 | NA | CASHLIRGDTQYF | TGTGCCAGCCACCTGATCAGGGGAGATACGCAGTATTTT
NA | TRBJ1-3 | TRBV7-2 | NA | CASSLARASSGNTIYF | TGTGCCAGCAGCTTGGCTAGGGCGAGCTCTGGAAACACCATATATTTT
NA | TRBJ2-5 | TRBV2 | once | CASGRGQETQYF | TGTGCCAGCGGGAGGGGGCAAGAGACCCAGTACTTC
NA | TRBJ2-7 | TRBV18 | NA | CASSPQATSSYEQYF | TGTGCCAGCTCACCACAAGCAACCAGCTCCTACGAGCAGTACTTC
NA | TRBJ2-3 | TRBV6-5 | NA | CASSYTGTSTDTQYF | TGTGCCAGCAGTTATACCGGGACCAGCACAGATACGCAGTATTTT
NA | TRBJ2-3 | TRBV7-2 | NA | CASSLAYGADTQYF | TGTGCCAGCAGCTTAGCGTACGGGGCAGATACGCAGTATTTT
TRBD2 | TRBJ2-1 | TRBV6-4 | NA | CASSSGASGYNEQFF | TGTGCCAGCAGCAGCGGGGCTAGCGGTTACAATGAGCAGTTCTTC
TRBD1 | TRBJ2-2 | TRBV7-9 | NA | CASSRQGAITGELFF | TGTGCCAGCAGTAGACAGGGGGCGATCACCGGGGAGCTGTTTTTT
NA | TRBJ2-3 | TRBV18 | NA | CASSPSRSPSTDTQYF | TGTGCCAGCTCACCGAGTCGCTCGCCTAGCACAGATACGCAGTATTTT
NA | TRBJ1-1 | TRBV5-5 | once | CASSLDLRGDTEAFF | TGTGCCAGCAGCTTGGATTTAAGGGGTGACACTGAAGCTTTCTTT
NA | TRBJ1-2 | TRBV7-9 | NA | CASSLIEGFYGYTF | TGTGCCAGCAGCTTAATCGAGGGGTTCTATGGCTACACCTTC
NA | TRBJ2-2 | TRBV11-2 | NA | CASSLEPGTTGELFF | TGTGCCAGCAGCTTAGAGCCGGGGACCACCGGGGAGCTGTTTTTT
NA | TRBJ1-1 | TRBV18 | NA | CASSPRTDEAFF | TGTGCCAGCTCACCCAGGACAGATGAAGCTTTCTTT
TRBD2 | TRBJ2-1 | TRBV5-1 | NA | CASSPWLAGGLYEQFF | TGCGCCAGCAGCCCGTGGCTAGCGGGAGGTCTCTATGAGCAGTTCTTC
NA | TRBJ1-3 | TRBV6-5 | NA | CASRHRVAGNTIYF | TGTGCCAGCAGGCACAGGGTAGCCGGAAACACCATATATTTT
NA | TRBJ1-2 | TRBV9 | NA | CASSPMGGRLANYGYTF | TGTGCCAGCAGCCCGATGGGGGGACGTCTCGCGAACTATGGCTACACCTTC
NA | TRBJ1-5 | TRBV5-5 | NA | CASSLGTPNQPQHF | TGTGCCAGCAGCTTGGGGACGCCGAATCAGCCCCAGCATTTT
NA | TRBJ1-4 | TRBV29-1 | NA | CSVVEGSVPTNEKLFF | TGCAGCGTTGTTGAGGGCTCGGTCCCGACTAATGAAAAACTGTTTTTT
TRBD2 | TRBJ2-3 | TRBV28 | NA | CASSPERGGSGTDTQYF | TGTGCCAGCAGTCCCGAGAGGGGCGGGAGCGGGACAGATACGCAGTATTTT
TRBD2 | TRBJ2-3 | TRBV5-6 | NA | CASSPGASGGTDTQYF | TGTGCCAGCAGCCCTGGGGCTAGCGGGGGAACAGATACGCAGTATTTT
NA | TRBJ1-1 | TRBV7-3 | NA | CASSIDPNTEAFF | TGTGCCAGCAGCATCGACCCGAACACTGAAGCTTTCTTT
TRBD1 | TRBJ2-5 | TRBV7-9 | NA | CASSWRGGTGVKTQYF | TGTGCCAGCAGCTGGCGTGGGGGGACAGGGGTAAAGACCCAGTACTTC
NA | TRBJ2-5 | TRBV5-4 | NA | CASSPGGVLEETQYF | TGTGCCAGCAGCCCTGGAGGGGTTTTGGAAGAGACCCAGTACTTC
NA | TRBJ1-2 | TRBV7-2 | NA | CASSPEGLGGGYTF | TGTGCCAGCAGCCCCGAGGGCCTTGGGGGTGGCTACACCTTC
TRBD2 | TRBJ2-1 | TRBV7-2 | NA | CASSLVSSGTQYNEQFF | TGTGCCAGCAGCTTAGTGTCTAGCGGGACCCAATACAATGAGCAGTTCTTC
TRBD2 | TRBJ2-1 | TRBV5-1 | NA | CASSPPGGGEQFF | TGCGCCAGCAGCCCCCCGGGAGGAGGTGAGCAGTTCTTC
NA | TRBJ2-5 | TRBV5-1 | NA | CASSSVGKTQYF | TGCGCCAGCAGCTCCGTCGGAAAGACCCAGTACTTC
TRBD1 | TRBJ1-1 | TRBV7-2 | NA | CASSLVLIPRGRGTEAFF | TGTGCCAGCAGCTTAGTCCTAATACCCAGGGGGCGCGGCACTGAAGCTTTCTTT
TRBD1 | TRBJ2-3 | TRBV9 | NA | CASSEGTGTTDTQYF | TGTGCCAGCAGCGAGGGGACAGGGACAACAGATACGCAGTATTTT